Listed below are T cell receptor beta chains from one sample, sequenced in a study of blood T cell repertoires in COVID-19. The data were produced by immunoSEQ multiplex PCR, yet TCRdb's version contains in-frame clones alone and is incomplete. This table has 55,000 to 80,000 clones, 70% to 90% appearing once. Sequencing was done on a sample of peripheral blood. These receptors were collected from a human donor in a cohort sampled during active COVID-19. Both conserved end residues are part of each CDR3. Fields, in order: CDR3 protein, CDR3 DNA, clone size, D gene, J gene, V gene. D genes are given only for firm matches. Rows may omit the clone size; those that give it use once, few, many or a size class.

CDR3: CASSMRDRVRYTF; DNA: TGTGCCAGTAGTATGCGGGACAGGGTCCGCTACACCTTC; size: once; D: TRBD1; J: TRBJ1-2; V: TRBV19
CDR3: CASSLDSSYNSPLHF; DNA: TGCGCCAGCAGCTTGGACAGCTCCTATAATTCACCCCTCCACTTT; size: NA; D: NA; J: TRBJ1-6; V: TRBV5-1
CDR3: CASSLTGGPTYGYTF; DNA: TGTGCCAGCAGCTTGACAGGGGGGCCCACCTATGGCTACACCTTC; size: NA; D: TRBD1; J: TRBJ1-2; V: TRBV7-3
CDR3: CASSLGLAGGYNEQFF; DNA: TGCGCCAGCAGCTTAGGACTAGCGGGGGGTTACAATGAGCAGTTCTTC; size: NA; D: TRBD2; J: TRBJ2-1; V: TRBV5-1
CDR3: CASSSPGLARSSTDTQYF; DNA: TGTGCCAGCAGCTCGCCGGGACTAGCGAGGTCTAGCACAGATACGCAGTATTTT; size: NA; D: TRBD2; J: TRBJ2-3; V: TRBV7-2
CDR3: CASSETGGGYEQYF; DNA: TGTGCCAGCAGCGAAACAGGGGGCGGGTACGAGCAGTACTTC; size: NA; D: TRBD1; J: TRBJ2-7; V: TRBV9
CDR3: CASSYSSPNEQFF; DNA: TGTGCCAGCAGTTACTCTTCTCCCAATGAGCAGTTCTTC; size: NA; D: NA; J: TRBJ2-1; V: TRBV6-5
CDR3: CASSPGTGGTDTQYF; DNA: TGTGCCAGCAGCCCCGGGACTGGAGGCACAGATACGCAGTATTTT; size: NA; D: NA; J: TRBJ2-3; V: TRBV11-3
CDR3: CASTQGGTTDTQYF; DNA: TGTGCCAGCACCCAGGGCGGGACCACAGATACGCAGTATTTT; size: NA; D: NA; J: TRBJ2-3; V: TRBV2
CDR3: CASSLQRGEPETQYF; DNA: TGTGCCAGCAGTTTACAGCGGGGGGAACCAGAGACCCAGTACTTC; size: NA; D: TRBD2; J: TRBJ2-5; V: TRBV27
CDR3: CASSPSPAKDNEQFF; DNA: TGTGCCAGCAGCCCGAGCCCAGCGAAGGACAATGAGCAGTTCTTC; size: NA; D: NA; J: TRBJ2-1; V: TRBV3-1/TRBV3-2
CDR3: CASRQERGSNQPQHF; DNA: TGTGCCTCCAGACAGGAACGTGGTAGCAATCAGCCCCAGCATTTT; size: NA; D: NA; J: TRBJ1-5; V: TRBV19
CDR3: CASSPVDTGAGNTIYF; DNA: TGTGCCAGCTCACCGGTGGATACAGGGGCTGGAAACACCATATATTTT; size: NA; D: TRBD1; J: TRBJ1-3; V: TRBV18
CDR3: CASSPARTASYEQYF; DNA: TGTGCCAGCTCACCGGCCCGGACAGCTTCCTACGAGCAGTACTTC; size: NA; D: NA; J: TRBJ2-7; V: TRBV18
CDR3: CASSLAQFNEKLFF; DNA: TGTGCCAGCAGCTTAGCGCAGTTTAATGAAAAACTGTTTTTT; size: NA; D: NA; J: TRBJ1-4; V: TRBV7-9
CDR3: CASRASGTYEQYF; DNA: TGTGCCAGCAGGGCCAGCGGGACCTACGAGCAGTACTTC; size: NA; D: TRBD2; J: TRBJ2-7; V: TRBV7-2
CDR3: CAWTRSGPLEPLHF; DNA: TGTGCCTGGACCCGTAGCGGGCCACTTGAGCCCCTCCACTTT; size: NA; D: NA; J: TRBJ1-6; V: TRBV30
CDR3: CASSYEGAITYEQYF; DNA: TGTGCCAGTAGTTATGAGGGCGCGATTACCTACGAGCAGTACTTC; size: NA; D: NA; J: TRBJ2-7; V: TRBV19
CDR3: CATSRGGTEAFF; DNA: TGTGCCACCAGCAGAGGAGGGACTGAAGCTTTCTTT; size: NA; D: NA; J: TRBJ1-1; V: TRBV15
CDR3: CASSWTKNGYTF; DNA: TGTGCCAGTAGTTGGACTAAGAATGGCTACACCTTC; size: medium-sized; D: NA; J: TRBJ1-2; V: TRBV19
CDR3: CAWSLGLRETQYF; DNA: TGTGCCTGGAGTCTCGGACTGCGGGAGACCCAGTACTTC; size: NA; D: NA; J: TRBJ2-5; V: TRBV30
CDR3: CASSSASTWTFF; DNA: TGTGCCAGCAGTTCCGCCTCGACATGGACTTTCTTT; size: few; D: NA; J: TRBJ1-1; V: TRBV6-5
CDR3: CASSSFGGGNQPQHF; DNA: TGTGCCAGCAGCTCCTTCGGGGGGGGCAATCAGCCCCAGCATTTT; size: few; D: NA; J: TRBJ1-5; V: TRBV13
CDR3: CASSPEGAVSSPLHF; DNA: TGTGCCAGCAGTCCCGAAGGGGCGGTGAGTTCACCCCTCCACTTT; size: few; D: NA; J: TRBJ1-6; V: TRBV28
CDR3: CASSISQGTGGEQYF; DNA: TGTGCCAGTAGTATTTCACAAGGGACAGGGGGCGAGCAGTACTTC; size: NA; D: TRBD1; J: TRBJ2-7; V: TRBV19
CDR3: CASSSGGSTGELFF; DNA: TGTGCCAGCAGTTCGGGGGGATCTACCGGGGAGCTGTTTTTT; size: once; D: TRBD2; J: TRBJ2-2; V: TRBV28
CDR3: CASSRGADNSPLHF; DNA: TGTGCCAGCAGTCGGGGGGCCGATAATTCACCCCTCCACTTT; size: NA; D: NA; J: TRBJ1-6; V: TRBV6-5
CDR3: CASKGFGELFF; DNA: TGTGCCAGCAAGGGGTTTGGGGAGCTGTTTTTT; size: NA; D: NA; J: TRBJ2-2; V: TRBV6-5
CDR3: CASKLGQQSYEQYF; DNA: TGTGCCAGCAAACTGGGACAGCAATCCTACGAGCAGTACTTC; size: NA; D: TRBD1; J: TRBJ2-7; V: TRBV7-2
CDR3: CASSLNGGPSSYNEQFF; DNA: TGCGCCAGCAGCTTGAACGGGGGGCCCAGCTCCTACAATGAGCAGTTCTTC; size: NA; D: NA; J: TRBJ2-1; V: TRBV5-1
CDR3: CASSVAPTGFRNTEAFF; DNA: TGTGCCAGCAGCGTAGCGCCGACAGGTTTTAGGAACACTGAAGCTTTCTTT; size: NA; D: NA; J: TRBJ1-1; V: TRBV9
CDR3: CASSYSPGTNEKLFF; DNA: TGTGCCAGCAGTTACTCACCCGGAACTAATGAAAAACTGTTTTTT; size: once; D: NA; J: TRBJ1-4; V: TRBV6-2/TRBV6-3
CDR3: CASSEPRARGSTDTQYF; DNA: TGCGCCAGCAGTGAGCCCCGCGCGCGGGGGTCCACAGATACGCAGTATTTT; size: NA; D: TRBD2; J: TRBJ2-3; V: TRBV10-2
CDR3: CASSLGTATDTQYF; DNA: TGTGCCAGCTCCCTCGGTACAGCCACAGATACGCAGTATTTT; size: NA; D: NA; J: TRBJ2-3; V: TRBV18
CDR3: CASSFNRDVETQYF; DNA: TGTGCCAGCAGCTTCAACAGGGACGTCGAGACCCAGTACTTC; size: NA; D: NA; J: TRBJ2-5; V: TRBV7-2
CDR3: CASSSTGGNTEAFF; DNA: TGTGCCAGCAGCTCGACAGGAGGGAACACTGAAGCTTTCTTT; size: few; D: NA; J: TRBJ1-1; V: TRBV5-4
CDR3: CASSDGARETGELFF; DNA: TGTGCCAGCAGTGATGGAGCCAGGGAAACCGGGGAGCTGTTTTTT; size: NA; D: NA; J: TRBJ2-2; V: TRBV25-1
CDR3: CAWDLAYGYTF; DNA: TGTGCCTGGGATTTAGCATATGGCTACACCTTC; size: once; D: NA; J: TRBJ1-2; V: TRBV30
CDR3: CASSKQGLLSTDTQYF; DNA: TGTGCCAGCAGCAAGCAGGGTTTATTGAGTACAGATACGCAGTATTTT; size: NA; D: NA; J: TRBJ2-3; V: TRBV5-6
CDR3: CASSQGTGDNQPQHF; DNA: TGTGCCAGCAGCCAAGGAACAGGGGACAATCAGCCCCAGCATTTT; size: NA; D: TRBD1; J: TRBJ1-5; V: TRBV3-1/TRBV3-2